A selection of T cell receptor beta chains follows, all from one sample in a study of somatic mutations in cytotoxic T cells in rheumatoid arthritis. Clones were sequenced by immunoSEQ multiplex PCR, and TCRdb holds only the in-frame ones, with some missing. The sample records about 5,200 clones, 80% to 85% being singletons. The sample taken for sequencing was CD8+ T cells sorted from blood. The receptor set was obtained from a woman aged 45-65 years with rheumatoid arthritis. The CDR3 runs from the conserved cysteine through the conserved F or W. The order of the fields is clone size, V gene, J gene, D gene, CDR3 protein, CDR3 DNA. D genes are given only for firm matches. The size entry is marked missing in some rows and otherwise reads once, few, many or a size class.

clone_size: -; v_call: TRBV2; j_call: TRBJ1-5; d_call: TRBD1; cdr3_aa: CASSVWDSNTYQPQHF; cdr3_nt: TGTGCCAGCAGTGTGTGGGACAGCAATACCTATCAGCCCCAGCATTTT
clone_size: -; v_call: TRBV7-6; j_call: TRBJ2-1; d_call: -; cdr3_aa: CASSLTPSSYNEQFF; cdr3_nt: TGTGCCAGCAGCCTAACTCCTAGCTCCTACAATGAGCAGTTCTTC
clone_size: -; v_call: TRBV10-1; j_call: TRBJ2-7; d_call: -; cdr3_aa: CASSESRGLGTSSYEQYF; cdr3_nt: TGCGCCAGCAGTGAGTCGCGGGGGCTCGGGACTTCCTCCTACGAGCAGTACTTC
clone_size: -; v_call: TRBV9; j_call: TRBJ2-1; d_call: -; cdr3_aa: CASSPTGSHNEQFF; cdr3_nt: TGTGCCAGCAGCCCCACCGGGAGCCACAATGAGCAGTTCTTC
clone_size: -; v_call: TRBV7-6; j_call: TRBJ2-7; d_call: -; cdr3_aa: CASGLGDIYEQYF; cdr3_nt: TGTGCCAGCGGCTTAGGAGACATCTACGAGCAGTACTTC
clone_size: -; v_call: TRBV27; j_call: TRBJ2-1; d_call: -; cdr3_aa: CATTAGLEQFF; cdr3_nt: TGTGCCACCACGGCCGGACTTGAGCAGTTCTTC
clone_size: -; v_call: TRBV7-9; j_call: TRBJ2-7; d_call: -; cdr3_aa: CASSPSYEQYF; cdr3_nt: TGTGCCAGCAGCCCTTCCTACGAGCAGTACTTC
clone_size: -; v_call: TRBV28; j_call: TRBJ2-5; d_call: TRBD2; cdr3_aa: CASSGGGQETQYF; cdr3_nt: TGTGCCAGCAGTGGGGGAGGGCAAGAGACCCAGTACTTC
clone_size: -; v_call: TRBV5-4; j_call: TRBJ2-3; d_call: -; cdr3_aa: CASSAGLSSGTDTQYF; cdr3_nt: TGTGCCAGCAGCGCGGGACTTAGCTCGGGCACAGATACGCAGTATTTT
clone_size: -; v_call: TRBV5-8; j_call: TRBJ1-5; d_call: -; cdr3_aa: CASSLLGTPGHQPQHF; cdr3_nt: TGTGCCAGCAGCTTGTTGGGGACTCCGGGCCACCAGCCCCAGCATTTT
clone_size: -; v_call: TRBV5-5; j_call: TRBJ1-1; d_call: TRBD1; cdr3_aa: CASSGGGPDTEAFF; cdr3_nt: TGTGCCAGCAGCGGAGGGGGCCCCGACACTGAAGCTTTCTTT
clone_size: -; v_call: TRBV13; j_call: TRBJ1-5; d_call: TRBD1; cdr3_aa: CASSSRTGESQPQHF; cdr3_nt: TGTGCCAGCAGCTCCAGGACAGGGGAATCTCAGCCCCAGCATTTT
clone_size: -; v_call: TRBV9; j_call: TRBJ2-7; d_call: TRBD2; cdr3_aa: CASSPAVGLAGPYEQYF; cdr3_nt: TGTGCCAGCAGTCCTGCCGTCGGACTAGCGGGGCCCTACGAGCAGTACTTC
clone_size: -; v_call: TRBV9; j_call: TRBJ1-3; d_call: -; cdr3_aa: CASSVGGAGPSGNTIYF; cdr3_nt: TGTGCCAGCAGCGTAGGGGGCGCAGGGCCATCTGGAAACACCATATATTTT
clone_size: -; v_call: TRBV6-6; j_call: TRBJ1-3; d_call: -; cdr3_aa: CASSYEGPGNTIYF; cdr3_nt: TGTGCCAGCAGTTACGAGGGTCCTGGAAACACCATATATTTT
clone_size: -; v_call: TRBV7-9; j_call: TRBJ2-3; d_call: TRBD2; cdr3_aa: CASSLGREGHLSDTQYF; cdr3_nt: TGTGCCAGCAGCTTAGGGCGGGAGGGCCATCTCTCTGATACGCAGTATTTT
clone_size: -; v_call: TRBV7-9; j_call: TRBJ2-7; d_call: TRBD1; cdr3_aa: CASSLDPGTGPAEQYF; cdr3_nt: TGTGCCAGCAGCTTAGATCCCGGGACAGGGCCCGCCGAGCAGTACTTC
clone_size: -; v_call: TRBV5-6; j_call: TRBJ1-5; d_call: TRBD1; cdr3_aa: CASSLGDSESNQPQHF; cdr3_nt: TGTGCCAGCAGCTTAGGGGACAGCGAGAGCAATCAGCCCCAGCATTTT
clone_size: -; v_call: TRBV11-1; j_call: TRBJ2-2; d_call: TRBD2; cdr3_aa: CASSVLAGGTGELFF; cdr3_nt: TGTGCCAGCAGCGTACTAGCGGGAGGTACCGGGGAGCTGTTTTTT
clone_size: -; v_call: TRBV30; j_call: TRBJ1-5; d_call: TRBD1; cdr3_aa: CAWSEWTGGQPQHF; cdr3_nt: TGTGCCTGGAGTGAATGGACAGGCGGTCAGCCCCAGCATTTT
clone_size: few; v_call: TRBV10-1; j_call: TRBJ2-7; d_call: -; cdr3_aa: CASSESREVMYEQYF; cdr3_nt: TGCGCCAGCAGTGAGTCCCGAGAAGTAATGTACGAGCAGTACTTC
clone_size: -; v_call: TRBV13; j_call: TRBJ1-1; d_call: -; cdr3_aa: CASGQMNTEAFF; cdr3_nt: TGTGCCAGTGGACAGATGAACACTGAAGCTTTCTTT
clone_size: -; v_call: TRBV14; j_call: TRBJ2-3; d_call: -; cdr3_aa: CASSQEWDFAVADTQYF; cdr3_nt: TGTGCCAGCAGCCAAGAATGGGACTTCGCCGTAGCAGATACGCAGTATTTT
clone_size: -; v_call: TRBV9; j_call: TRBJ2-3; d_call: -; cdr3_aa: CASSVFRGPDTQYF; cdr3_nt: TGTGCCAGCAGCGTATTTCGCGGCCCAGATACGCAGTATTTT
clone_size: -; v_call: TRBV12-5; j_call: TRBJ2-5; d_call: TRBD2; cdr3_aa: CASGFIRRGRLQETQYF; cdr3_nt: TGTGCTAGTGGTTTTATACGGCGGGGGAGACTACAAGAGACCCAGTACTTC
clone_size: once; v_call: TRBV5-6; j_call: TRBJ2-7; d_call: -; cdr3_aa: CASSLSGKAYEQYF; cdr3_nt: TGTGCCAGCAGCTTGTCAGGAAAAGCCTACGAGCAGTACTTC
clone_size: -; v_call: TRBV4-1; j_call: TRBJ2-5; d_call: TRBD2; cdr3_aa: CASSQVAGLAEETQYF; cdr3_nt: TGCGCCAGCAGCCAAGTCGCAGGACTAGCCGAGGAGACCCAGTACTTC
clone_size: medium-sized; v_call: TRBV10-1; j_call: TRBJ1-3; d_call: -; cdr3_aa: CASRTPGQRSSGNTIYF; cdr3_nt: TGCGCCAGCAGGACTCCGGGACAACGGAGCTCTGGAAACACCATATATTTT
clone_size: -; v_call: TRBV18; j_call: TRBJ2-1; d_call: -; cdr3_aa: CASSPDTGYNEQFF; cdr3_nt: TGTGCCAGCTCACCTGACACAGGATACAATGAGCAGTTCTTC
clone_size: -; v_call: TRBV19; j_call: TRBJ2-7; d_call: TRBD1; cdr3_aa: CASSNLRDRTTYEQYF; cdr3_nt: TGTGCCAGTAGTAACCTGAGGGACAGGACCACCTACGAGCAGTACTTC
clone_size: -; v_call: TRBV7-9; j_call: TRBJ2-1; d_call: TRBD2; cdr3_aa: CASSLTSGKAGGYNEQFF; cdr3_nt: TGTGCCAGCAGCTTAACTTCCGGCAAAGCGGGGGGTTATAATGAGCAGTTCTTC
clone_size: -; v_call: TRBV5-6; j_call: TRBJ1-2; d_call: TRBD1; cdr3_aa: CASSPRTGGTDYFNYGYTF; cdr3_nt: TGTGCCAGCAGCCCAAGAACAGGGGGGACTGATTACTTTAACTATGGCTACACCTTC
clone_size: -; v_call: TRBV28; j_call: TRBJ1-3; d_call: -; cdr3_aa: CASSLGQAQNTIYF; cdr3_nt: TGTGCCAGCAGTTTAGGCCAGGCCCAAAACACCATATATTTT
clone_size: -; v_call: TRBV27; j_call: TRBJ1-2; d_call: -; cdr3_aa: CASSSSRYGYTF; cdr3_nt: TGTGCCAGCAGTTCTAGTCGGTATGGCTACACCTTC
clone_size: few; v_call: TRBV27; j_call: TRBJ2-2; d_call: -; cdr3_aa: CASSLIQFANTGELFF; cdr3_nt: TGTGCCAGCAGTTTGATCCAGTTCGCGAACACCGGGGAGCTGTTTTTT
clone_size: -; v_call: TRBV11-2; j_call: TRBJ1-6; d_call: -; cdr3_aa: CASSLRRTDNSPLHF; cdr3_nt: TGTGCCAGCAGCTTACGTCGCACAGATAATTCACCCCTCCACTTT
clone_size: -; v_call: TRBV28; j_call: TRBJ1-5; d_call: -; cdr3_aa: CASSLPDSLHQPQHF; cdr3_nt: TGTGCCAGCAGTTTACCTGACAGCTTACATCAGCCCCAGCATTTT
clone_size: -; v_call: TRBV9; j_call: TRBJ2-7; d_call: TRBD2; cdr3_aa: CASSPLAGASYEQYF; cdr3_nt: TGTGCCAGCAGCCCTTTAGCGGGAGCCTCCTACGAGCAGTACTTC
clone_size: -; v_call: TRBV2; j_call: TRBJ2-7; d_call: TRBD1; cdr3_aa: CASSAGQGPTYEQYF; cdr3_nt: TGTGCCAGCAGTGCCGGACAGGGTCCCACCTACGAGCAGTACTTC
clone_size: -; v_call: TRBV19; j_call: TRBJ2-1; d_call: TRBD2; cdr3_aa: CASSLTSGRARDEQFF; cdr3_nt: TGTGCCAGTAGTCTGACTAGCGGGAGGGCTAGAGATGAGCAGTTCTTC
clone_size: -; v_call: TRBV11-2; j_call: TRBJ1-4; d_call: TRBD1; cdr3_aa: CASSPGTEGEKLFF; cdr3_nt: TGTGCCAGCAGCCCAGGGACAGAGGGTGAAAAACTGTTTTTT
clone_size: -; v_call: TRBV7-2; j_call: TRBJ2-5; d_call: -; cdr3_aa: CASSSRGYQETQYF; cdr3_nt: TGTGCCAGCAGCTCCCGGGGGTACCAAGAGACCCAGTACTTC
clone_size: once; v_call: TRBV6-5; j_call: TRBJ1-2; d_call: TRBD1; cdr3_aa: CASSYSEQGVYGYTF; cdr3_nt: TGTGCCAGCAGTTACTCAGAACAGGGGGTATATGGCTACACCTTC
clone_size: -; v_call: TRBV9; j_call: TRBJ1-6; d_call: -; cdr3_aa: CASSPDSLNSPLHF; cdr3_nt: TGTGCCAGCAGCCCGGACAGCCTTAATTCACCCCTCCACTTT
clone_size: -; v_call: TRBV4-1; j_call: TRBJ1-5; d_call: -; cdr3_aa: CASSQWVGDRPQHF; cdr3_nt: TGCGCCAGCAGCCAGTGGGTAGGGGATAGGCCCCAGCATTTT
clone_size: -; v_call: TRBV2; j_call: TRBJ1-4; d_call: -; cdr3_aa: CASSLNRAEELFF; cdr3_nt: TGTGCCAGCAGCTTAAACAGGGCTGAGGAACTGTTTTTT
clone_size: -; v_call: TRBV27; j_call: TRBJ2-7; d_call: TRBD1; cdr3_aa: CASSSSLDRAGEQYF; cdr3_nt: TGTGCCAGCAGTTCCTCGCTGGACAGGGCGGGCGAGCAGTACTTC
clone_size: -; v_call: TRBV2; j_call: TRBJ2-3; d_call: -; cdr3_aa: CASSVGGGARTDTQYF; cdr3_nt: TGTGCCAGCAGCGTAGGAGGGGGCGCCCGCACAGATACGCAGTATTTT
clone_size: -; v_call: TRBV9; j_call: TRBJ2-5; d_call: TRBD2; cdr3_aa: CASSRGTSESPYQETQYF; cdr3_nt: TGTGCCAGCAGCAGGGGGACTAGCGAATCCCCTTACCAAGAGACCCAGTACTTC
clone_size: -; v_call: TRBV11-3; j_call: TRBJ2-3; d_call: -; cdr3_aa: CASSLGLASDTQYF; cdr3_nt: TGTGCCAGCAGCTTAGGTCTAGCTTCAGATACGCAGTATTTT
clone_size: -; v_call: TRBV27; j_call: TRBJ2-7; d_call: -; cdr3_aa: CASSLVGGDYEQYF; cdr3_nt: TGTGCCAGCAGTTTAGTGGGGGGTGACTACGAGCAGTACTTC
clone_size: -; v_call: TRBV2; j_call: TRBJ1-1; d_call: -; cdr3_aa: CATSRGAGVYTEAFF; cdr3_nt: TGTGCCACCTCGAGGGGCGCGGGAGTGTACACTGAAGCTTTCTTT
clone_size: -; v_call: TRBV9; j_call: TRBJ2-3; d_call: TRBD2; cdr3_aa: CASSSGDNGGFPTDTQYF; cdr3_nt: TGTGCCAGCAGTTCCGGGGATAACGGGGGGTTTCCCACAGATACGCAGTATTTT